This passage covers 6 T cell receptor beta chains from one sample sequenced in a study of tumor and adjacent non-tumor tissue in lung cancer. A modified ARM-PCR protocol with three rounds of nested PCR amplified TCRbeta. TCRdb reprocessed the multiplex PCR reads with MiXCR, giving one entry per CDR3 protein. Seen here are 71,000 or so distinct CDR3 sequences, around 80% observed once, and the top ten hold 13%. RNA was extracted from bulk tissue without any cell sorting. Sequenced sample: lung tumor tissue. The receptors were gathered from a woman between 45 and 60 years old with non-small cell lung cancer.

Note on this clonotype: The junction departs from germline at one end; a sequencing error may be responsible. V gene TRBV6-5 combines with J gene TRBJ2-7; D unclear. Germline lookup yields CDR1 MNHEY and CDR2 SVGAGI. The CDR3 covers 13 residues. The CDR3 sequence: CANSYWGLYEQYF. In DNA form, the CDR3 reads TGTGCCAACAGTTACTGGGGTCTCTACGAGCAGTACTTC.

Note on this clonotype: Since no conserved phenylalanine or tryptophan closes the CDR3, a read error is the likely cause. This chain joins TRBV11-2 and TRBJ1-1; D remains ambiguous. This CDR3 spans 12 amino acids. Germline V lookup: CDR1 SGHAT, CDR2 FQNNGV. Deletions cut 6 bases from V and 5 bases from J, with 10 bases between. The CDR3 DNA reads TGTGCCAGCAGTTCTAGATTTACTGAAGCTTTCTAC. Protein sequence: CASSSRFTEAFY.

Of note for this clonotype: At one boundary the junction diverges from the germline segment, which might be a read error. The chain is built from TRBV4-1 and TRBJ1-1; the D gene is possibly TRBD1 (6 bases). The CDR3 totals 16 residues. CDR1 is MGHRA and CDR2 is YSYEKL in the germline V gene. CDR3 DNA sequence: TGCGCCAACAGCCAAGATCTCTACAGGGTCGGCACTAAAGCTTCATTT. Translated, it gives CANSQDLYRVGTKASF.

V is TRBV29-1 and J is TRBJ2-2; unclear D gene. The CDR3 length is 13 residues. Looked up from germline, CDR1 is SQVTM and CDR2 is ANQGSEA. Deletions cut 3 bases from V and 13 bases from J, with 18 bases between. DNA of the CDR3: TGCAGCGTTGAGGATATGGAGTGCCCCTGGCTGTTTTTT. Translated, it gives CSVEDMECPWLFF.

As regards this clonotype: One end of the junction fails to match germline, which may point to a read error. The V and J genes are TRBV28 and TRBJ2-3; 7 positions match TRBD2. This CDR3 comprises 16 residues. Germline V CDR1 and CDR2: MDHEN, SYDVKM. CDR3 amino acids: CARSLLEGAGTDTQYF. The CDR3 nucleotides are TGTGCCAGGAGTTTACTAGAGGGAGCGGGGACAGATACGCAGTATTTT.

This clonotype appeared once. The chain combines TRBV29-1 with TRBJ1-1; D is uncertain. The V and J ends lost 5 bases and 2 bases respectively, with 6 bases between them. Germline V gene data show CDR1 as SQVTM and CDR2 as ANQGSEA. This CDR3 contains 11 residues. The CDR3 DNA is TGCAGCGTTAGTGACAACACTGAAGCTTTCTTT. Protein: CSVSDNTEAFF.